This T cell receptor beta chain was identified in a study of human T cells and chemical hapten exposure. On the study more broadly: Across its 20 to 25 weeks, the study gave patients weekly diphenylcyclopropenone doses to the scalp.

Time point here: patch test 1, 2 weeks after DPC sensitization. Treatment here: therapeutic diphenylcyclopropenone sensitization with weekly scalp DPC. From the RACE reads, TCRdb called clonotypes with MiXCR, one entry per CDR3 protein. The repertoire holds approximately 350,000 distinct CDR3 sequences, with roughly 6.9% as singletons. Germline V gives CDR1 SGHTA, CDR2 FQGNSA. V gave up 1 base and J gave up 9 bases, with 13 bases separating them. The CDR3 consists of 15 residues. This receptor was obtained from a young woman with alopecia areata. Some clones in this sample may be carry-over from other donors' samples. The material sequenced was whole blood, taken in connection with sensitization to the hapten diphenylcyclopropenone (DPC). This chain links TRBV7-2 with TRBJ1-6; a weak D match, TRBD1 (6 bases). Here the CDR3 reads CASSLGGGLGSPLHF. CDR3 coding DNA: TGTGCCAGCAGCTTAGGCGGGGGGCTAGGTTCACCCCTCCACTTT.